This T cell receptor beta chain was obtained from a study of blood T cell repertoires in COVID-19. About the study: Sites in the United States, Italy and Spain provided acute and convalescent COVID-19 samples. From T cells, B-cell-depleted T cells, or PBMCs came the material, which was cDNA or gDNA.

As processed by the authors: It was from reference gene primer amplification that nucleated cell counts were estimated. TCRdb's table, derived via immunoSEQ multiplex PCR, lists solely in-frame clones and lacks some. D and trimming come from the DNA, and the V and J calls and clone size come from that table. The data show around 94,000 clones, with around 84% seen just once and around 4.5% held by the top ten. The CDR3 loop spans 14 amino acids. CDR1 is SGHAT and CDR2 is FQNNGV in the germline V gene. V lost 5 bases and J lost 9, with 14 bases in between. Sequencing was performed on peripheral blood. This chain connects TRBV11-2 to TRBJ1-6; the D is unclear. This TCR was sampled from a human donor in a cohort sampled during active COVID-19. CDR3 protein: CASSPSVVGSPLHF. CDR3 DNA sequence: TGTGCCAGCAGCCCCTCGGTGGTTGGTTCACCCCTCCACTTT. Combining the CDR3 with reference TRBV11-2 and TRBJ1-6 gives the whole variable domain EAGVAQSPRYKIIEKRQSVAFWCNPISGHATLYWYQQILGQGPKLLIQFQNNGVVDDSQLPKDRFSAERLKGVDSTLKIQPAKLEDSAVYLCASSPSVVGSPLHFGNGTRLTVT.